Listed below are T cell receptor beta chains from one sample, sequenced in a study of T cells after yellow fever vaccination. TCRdb used MiXCR to reprocess the 5' RACE reads, holding one entry per CDR3 protein. The table lists more than 450,000 distinct CDR3 sequences, 21% of them singletons. The sample was PBMCs, taken approximately 20 days after the first yellow fever vaccination. The receptors shown here come from a man aged 18 to 29 who received the YFV17D yellow fever vaccine. The CDR3 runs from the conserved cysteine through the conserved F or W. A D gene is named only where the DNA matches it firmly. Some rows have no size entry. The others give once, few or many, or a class for an expanded clone.

J: TRBJ2-2; size: -; V: TRBV5-1; D: TRBD2; CDR3: CASSPGTSGTGELFF; DNA: TGCGCCAGCAGCCCTGGGACTAGCGGGACCGGGGAGCTGTTTTTT
J: TRBJ2-1; size: few; V: TRBV20-1; D: TRBD2; CDR3: CSARDPAGGPNEQFF; DNA: TGCAGTGCTAGAGATCCAGCGGGGGGGCCCAATGAGCAGTTCTTC
J: TRBJ2-5; size: -; V: TRBV15; D: TRBD2; CDR3: CATSKKSGDVETQYF; DNA: TGTGCCACCAGCAAAAAAAGCGGGGATGTGGAGACCCAGTACTTC
J: TRBJ2-4; size: few; V: TRBV5-5; D: -; CDR3: CASSLYGIIQYF; DNA: TGTGCCAGCAGCTTGTATGGGATCATTCAGTACTTC
J: TRBJ2-1; size: -; V: TRBV7-2; D: -; CDR3: CASSLARAGREFF; DNA: TGTGCCAGCAGCTTAGCACGAGCAGGGCGAGAGTTCTTC
J: TRBJ1-2; size: few; V: TRBV29-1; D: TRBD1; CDR3: CSVEEGAGGGGYTF; DNA: TGCAGCGTTGAAGAGGGGGCAGGGGGCGGCGGCTACACCTTC
J: TRBJ1-1; size: many; V: TRBV4-1; D: -; CDR3: CASSQEAPGGRNTEAFF; DNA: TGCGCCAGCAGCCAAGAGGCGCCCGGGGGGCGGAACACTGAAGCTTTCTTT
J: TRBJ1-6; size: -; V: TRBV28; D: -; CDR3: CASIRAVPSSYNSPLHF; DNA: TGTGCCAGCATCAGGGCAGTGCCGTCCTCCTATAATTCACCCCTCCACTTT
J: TRBJ2-2; size: few; V: TRBV9; D: -; CDR3: CASSVEGDHTGELFF; DNA: TGTGCCAGCAGCGTAGAGGGGGACCACACCGGGGAGCTGTTTTTT
J: TRBJ2-2; size: many; V: TRBV6-6; D: -; CDR3: CASRGPDTGELFF; DNA: TGTGCCAGCAGGGGACCCGACACCGGGGAGCTGTTTTTT
J: TRBJ2-2; size: once; V: TRBV7-2; D: TRBD1; CDR3: CASSLAGGEGTGELFF; DNA: TGTGCCAGCAGCTTAGCAGGGGGCGAGGGAACCGGGGAGCTGTTTTTT
J: TRBJ2-1; size: few; V: TRBV11-2; D: TRBD2; CDR3: CASSLALAGVGEQFF; DNA: TGTGCCAGCAGCTTAGCCCTAGCGGGGGTGGGTGAGCAGTTCTTC
J: TRBJ2-2; size: -; V: TRBV20-1; D: -; CDR3: CSARDGAAFNTGELFF; DNA: TGCAGTGCCCGAGATGGGGCAGCGTTTAACACCGGGGAGCTGTTTTTT
J: TRBJ2-1; size: -; V: TRBV4-1; D: TRBD2; CDR3: CASSQFATSSGRENEQFF; DNA: TGCGCCAGCAGCCAATTCGCCACGTCTAGCGGGAGAGAGAATGAGCAGTTCTTC
J: TRBJ1-4; size: -; V: TRBV20-1; D: -; CDR3: CSARAGVDEKLFF; DNA: TGCAGTGCTAGAGCGGGGGTTGATGAAAAACTGTTTTTT
J: TRBJ2-1; size: -; V: TRBV9; D: -; CDR3: CASSSPATDYNEQFF; DNA: TGTGCCAGCAGCTCCCCGGCGACAGATTACAATGAGCAGTTCTTC
J: TRBJ2-5; size: -; V: TRBV6-5; D: TRBD2; CDR3: CASRLWGGGETQYF; DNA: TGTGCCAGCAGATTATGGGGGGGTGGGGAGACCCAGTACTTC
J: TRBJ1-1; size: few; V: TRBV27; D: -; CDR3: CASAEQQNTEAFF; DNA: TGTGCCAGCGCTGAACAGCAGAACACTGAAGCTTTCTTT
J: TRBJ2-6; size: -; V: TRBV18; D: -; CDR3: CASSSGSLGEVLTF; DNA: TGTGCCAGCTCCTCGGGCAGTCTCGGAGAGGTCCTGACTTTC